This T cell receptor beta chain stems from a study of blood T cell repertoires in COVID-19. Trimming left V 5 bases short and J 5 bases short, with 19 bases between. Looked up from germline, CDR1 is PRHDT and CDR2 is FYEKMQ (reference sequence). CDR3 length equals 16 residues. Repertoires were generated with immunoSEQ multiplex PCR, while TCRdb's copy carries only in-frame clones and drops some. The repertoire holds 300,000 to 450,000 clones, with roughly 90% as singletons. The TCR comes from a woman aged 25 to 39 with COVID-19, enrolled during active disease. V usage is TRBV13 and J usage is TRBJ1-5, with D hard to call. The sample taken for sequencing was peripheral blood. The CDR3 DNA sequence: TGTGCCAGCAGCCTCCGCGTAAGTGCGCGAGATCAGCCCCAGCATTTT. This gives the protein CASSLRVSARDQPQHF.